A few counts support the clone carrying this TCR beta chain. Its target is unknown. Together with a sample-barcoded 5' primer, a J-beta primer mix was included in a second PCR lasting roughly 7 to 11 cycles. TCRdb reprocessed the 5' RACE reads with MiXCR, giving one entry per CDR3 protein. The sample carries hundreds of thousands of distinct CDR3 sequences, around two fifths recorded once. This sample was included in a study of blood T cells in healthy people across ages. Study-wide results and caveats: Long-lived donors carried more naive CD4+ cells and greater diversity than aged donors. CMV status of donors was unknown, possibly confounding expanded clonotype changes. Older individuals had lower TCR beta diversity per million T cells (the decline was roughly linear).

Researchers collected 9.5 to 10 milliliters of peripheral blood from every single donor. The source is a man in his 60s in good health. Sample: blood.

This CDR3 is CASSLPKAAPTGYSYEQYF. The CDR3 DNA sequence: TGTGCCAGCAGCTTGCCCAAAGCCGCACCGACAGGTTATTCCTACGAGCAGTACTTC. The rearrangement links TRBV11-2 to TRBJ2-7; tentatively, D is TRBD1 (6 bases). The CDR3 length is 19 residues. The germline V gene has CDR1 SGHAT and CDR2 FQNNGV. The V end lost 3 bases, the J end lost 1 base, and 25 bases lay between the germline ends.